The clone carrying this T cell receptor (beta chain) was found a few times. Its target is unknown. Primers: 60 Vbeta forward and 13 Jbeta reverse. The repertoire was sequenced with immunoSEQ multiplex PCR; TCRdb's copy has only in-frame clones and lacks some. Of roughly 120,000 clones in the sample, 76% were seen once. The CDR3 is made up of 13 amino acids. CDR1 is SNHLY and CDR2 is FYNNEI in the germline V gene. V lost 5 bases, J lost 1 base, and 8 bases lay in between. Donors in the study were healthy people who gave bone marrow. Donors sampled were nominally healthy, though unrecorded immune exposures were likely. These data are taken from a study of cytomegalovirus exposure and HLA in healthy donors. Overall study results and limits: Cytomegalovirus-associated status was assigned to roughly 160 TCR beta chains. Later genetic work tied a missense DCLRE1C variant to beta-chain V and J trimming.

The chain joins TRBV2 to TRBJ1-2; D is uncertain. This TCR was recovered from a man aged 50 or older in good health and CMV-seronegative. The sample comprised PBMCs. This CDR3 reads CASSQQVNYGYTF. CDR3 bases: TGTGCCAGCAGTCAGCAGGTTAACTATGGCTACACCTTC.